A selection of T cell receptor beta chains follows, all from one sample in a study of shared clonotypes between healthy human individuals. TCRdb's copy holds only in-frame clones and misses some; the assay was immunoSEQ multiplex PCR. The sample lists some 2,500,000 clones; about 90% were seen once. The sequencing sample was made of naive CD4+ T cells from PBMCs. These receptors were obtained from a man between 18 and 35 years old in good health. Some clones in this sample may be carry-over from other donors' samples. The CDR3 runs from the conserved cysteine through the conserved F or W. The D gene is left open where the match is weak. Not all rows give a size; the values are once, few, many and, for expanded clones, a class.

v_gene	abundance	j_gene	d_gene	CDR3nt	CDR3aa
TRBV28	NA	TRBJ1-1	NA	TGTGCCAGCAGCCCGGACATGAACACTGAAGCTTTCTTT	CASSPDMNTEAFF
TRBV5-1	NA	TRBJ2-7	NA	TGCGCCAGCAGCTTGGGGGGATACGAGCAGTACTTC	CASSLGGYEQYF
TRBV5-1	NA	TRBJ1-4	NA	TGCGCCAGCAGCTCCGACAACGAAAAACTGTTTTTT	CASSSDNEKLFF
TRBV2	NA	TRBJ2-7	NA	TGTGCCAGCAGTGCTAACAGTCCCGAGCAGTACTTC	CASSANSPEQYF
TRBV13	NA	TRBJ2-3	TRBD1	TGTGCCAGCAGCTCCGGACAGGGTGGGAGAACAGATACGCAGTATTTT	CASSSGQGGRTDTQYF
TRBV11-2	NA	TRBJ2-7	TRBD1	TGTGCCAGCAGCTTTGGGACAGGGCCCGTCGAGCAGTACTTC	CASSFGTGPVEQYF
TRBV27	NA	TRBJ1-1	TRBD1	TGTGCCAGCAGTCCCAGGACAGGAGCAGTAGGAGCTTTCTTT	CASSPRTGAVGAFF
TRBV2	NA	TRBJ2-3	TRBD2	TGTGCCAGCAGGGGGACTAGCGGGAGGGGCGATACGCAGTATTTT	CASRGTSGRGDTQYF
TRBV7-9	NA	TRBJ1-3	TRBD1	TGTGCCAGCAGCTTGGGACAGGGTCTTGAAAAAGGAAACACCATATATTTT	CASSLGQGLEKGNTIYF
TRBV18	NA	TRBJ2-1	NA	TGTGCCAGCTCACCCGTCCGGGACATTGAATACAATGAGCAGTTCTTC	CASSPVRDIEYNEQFF
TRBV11-2	few	TRBJ1-1	NA	TGTGCCAGCAGCTTAGTCGGGGGTAACACTGAAGCTTTCTTT	CASSLVGGNTEAFF
TRBV30	NA	TRBJ1-2	TRBD1	TGTGCCTGGAGCCCGGGGACAGGGACCCGCTACACCTTC	CAWSPGTGTRYTF
TRBV28	NA	TRBJ2-7	TRBD1	TGTGCCAGCAGTTCACCCGGGACAGTGTACGAGCAGTACTTC	CASSSPGTVYEQYF
TRBV30	few	TRBJ2-3	NA	TGTGCCTGGAGTGCTACAGATACGCAGTATTTT	CAWSATDTQYF
TRBV7-8	NA	TRBJ1-1	NA	TGTGCCAGCAGCTTTTCGTCTGGGAAGAACACTGAAGCTTTCTTT	CASSFSSGKNTEAFF
TRBV29-1	NA	TRBJ1-2	TRBD1	TGCAGCGTTGGCGACAGGGGATCCGTCTATGGCTACACCTTC	CSVGDRGSVYGYTF
TRBV6-1	NA	TRBJ1-5	NA	TGTGCCAGCAGCGTACAGGGATCGGGACAGCCCCAGCATTTT	CASSVQGSGQPQHF
TRBV19	NA	TRBJ2-3	NA	TGTGCCAGTAGTTACCCTCTTCACCCCACCCAGTATTTT	CASSYPLHPTQYF
TRBV4-1	NA	TRBJ1-2	NA	TGCGCCAGCAGACTAGACCCTTATGGCTACACCTTC	CASRLDPYGYTF
TRBV7-9	NA	TRBJ2-1	TRBD2	TGTGCCAGCAGTCCGCCCGGGACTAGAGGCAATGAGCAGTTCTTC	CASSPPGTRGNEQFF
TRBV7-2	NA	TRBJ1-5	NA	TGTGCCAGCAGTTCTGCCCCCGGTCAGCCCCAGCATTTT	CASSSAPGQPQHF
TRBV5-1	NA	TRBJ1-5	NA	TGCGCCAGCTCCAAGGCCCCAGGGGACCAGCCCCAGCATTTT	CASSKAPGDQPQHF
TRBV28	NA	TRBJ1-1	TRBD1	TGTGCCAGCAGTCCAAGGACAGGGGGCGCCCCTGAAGCTTTCTTT	CASSPRTGGAPEAFF
TRBV9	NA	TRBJ2-7	TRBD1	TGTGCCAGCAGCGTAGGACAGGGTCGGTACGAGCAGTACTTC	CASSVGQGRYEQYF
TRBV9	NA	TRBJ2-7	TRBD2	TGTGCCAGCAGCGTAGCGGAGCGGGGGGACGAGCAGTACTTC	CASSVAERGDEQYF
TRBV19	NA	TRBJ1-2	NA	TGTGCCAGTAGTATGAGTCGCAGGGCGAACTATGGCTACACCTTC	CASSMSRRANYGYTF
TRBV7-6	NA	TRBJ2-7	NA	TGTGCCAGCAGCCTAAACTGGGGCAGCCACTACGAGCAGTACTTC	CASSLNWGSHYEQYF
TRBV7-2	NA	TRBJ1-2	TRBD1	TGTGCCAGCAGCGGATACCCGGGACAGATGATCTATGGCTACACCTTC	CASSGYPGQMIYGYTF
TRBV6-5	NA	TRBJ2-1	TRBD1	TGTGCCAGCACGCGGCTCGGGACAGTCAATGAGCAGTTCTTC	CASTRLGTVNEQFF
TRBV2	NA	TRBJ1-4	NA	TGTGCCAGCAGGATCGGCGGGACACCCGACGAAAAACTGTTTTTT	CASRIGGTPDEKLFF
TRBV9	NA	TRBJ2-1	TRBD2	TGTGCCAGCAGCGTAGGGGTTGGGGGACTAGTAGTTAAGTTCTTC	CASSVGVGGLVVKFF
TRBV6-1	NA	TRBJ2-7	TRBD2	TGTGCCAGCAGTGAAGGGCTAGCGGGGGTATACGAGCAGTACTTC	CASSEGLAGVYEQYF
TRBV19	NA	TRBJ2-3	TRBD1	TGTGCCAGTAGTAACTACAGGGGGCGCGAAGATACGCAGTATTTT	CASSNYRGREDTQYF
TRBV7-2	NA	TRBJ2-1	NA	TGTGCCAGCAGCTTAGTGTCTTGGGACTCCGAGCAGTTCTTC	CASSLVSWDSEQFF